This passage covers 11 T cell receptor beta chains from one sample sequenced in a study of shared clonotypes between healthy human individuals. TCRdb's copy holds only in-frame clones and misses some; the assay was immunoSEQ multiplex PCR. This sample has 600,000 or so clones; roughly 95% occur once, and the top ten carry 0.11%. Naive CD8 cells lacked CD45RO, underwent positive selection for CCR7 and left out terminally differentiated effector memory CD45RA+ cells. The source material was naive CD8+ T cells sorted from blood. The receptor source for this set is a woman aged 25 to 39 in good health.

The chain links TRBV7-9 to TRBJ1-2; 10 bases map to TRBD1. Looked up from germline, CDR1 is SEHNR and CDR2 is FQNEAQ (reference sequence). The CDR3 totals 15 residues. V was clipped by 10 bases and J by 3 bases; unmatched bases: 11. DNA of the CDR3: TGTGCCACCATGACAGGGGGCTACCGGGACTATGGCTACACCTTC. Its translation is CATMTGGYRDYGYTF.

V gene TRBV6-1 combines with J gene TRBJ1-5, with D perhaps matching TRBD1 (5 bases). The V and J ends lost 3 bases and 0 bases respectively, with 9 bases between them. The CDR3 runs to 15 residues. The V gene's germline CDR1 is MNHNS and CDR2 SASEGT. For the CDR3, the DNA is TGTGCCAGCAGTGAGTGGGGGGATAGCAATCAGCCCCAGCATTTT. It is translated as CASSEWGDSNQPQHF.

V is TRBV5-1 and J is TRBJ2-3; the match to TRBD2 covers 9 bases. CDR3 length: 15 amino acids. V was pared by 3 bases and J by 0 bases, with 2 bases of the junction left unmatched. Germline V gene sequence: CDR1 SGHRS, CDR2 YFSETQ. For the CDR3, the DNA is TGCGCCAGCAGCTCGGGACTAGCTAGCACAGATACGCAGTATTTT. It yields the protein CASSSGLASTDTQYF.

Note on this clone: Other nucleotide sequences from this sample produce the same CDR3. The rearrangement links TRBV27 to TRBJ2-7; D gene ambiguous. The V and J ends lost 4 bases and 0 bases respectively, with 10 bases between them. This CDR3 region has 14 residues. Germline V gives CDR1 MNHEY, CDR2 SMNVEV (reference sequence). The CDR3 region is CASSYGTTSYEQYF. Here the CDR3 DNA reads TGTGCCAGCAGTTATGGAACTACCTCCTACGAGCAGTACTTC.

This chain connects TRBV14 to TRBJ2-7, with a tentative D call TRBD2 (5 bases). The CDR3 covers 15 residues. V lost 4 bases and J 6 bases, leaving 19 bases between the germline ends. Germline assignment: CDR1 SGHDN and CDR2 FVKESK. CDR3 nucleotides: TGTGCCAGCAGCCTCGTAGGCCGAGGGCGTCCCGAGCAGTACTTC. This gives the protein CASSLVGRGRPEQYF.

V and J are TRBV19 and TRBJ2-1; TRBD2 matches 11 bases. The CDR3 totals 15 residues. The V and J ends lost 5 bases and 2 bases, in that order; junction bases with no gene match: 2. The germline V gene encodes CDR1 LNHDA and CDR2 SQIVND (reference sequence). The CDR3 region has the DNA TGTGCCAGTAGTTTACTAGCGGGAGCCTACAATGAGCAGTTCTTC. It yields the protein CASSLLAGAYNEQFF.

This chain links TRBV19 with TRBJ1-1; D is possibly TRBD1 (6 bases). Germline CDR1 reads LNHDA; CDR2 reads SQIVND (reference sequence). The ends were cut back, 6 bases at V and 0 bases at J, with 11 bases in the middle. CDR3 size: 14 residues. The CDR3 DNA sequence: TGTGCCAGTAGGCCCAGGGACATGAACACTGAAGCTTTCTTT. Protein product: CASRPRDMNTEAFF.

This sequence joins TRBV9 and TRBJ2-7, with 9 bases fitting TRBD1. The CDR3 spans 16 residues. The V gene end was trimmed by 4 bases and the J gene end by 3 bases; junction bases not matched to a gene: 11. Germline-derived CDR1 and CDR2 are SGDLS and YYNGEE. CDR3 in DNA: TGTGCCAGCAGCTACCCTCGGGACAGGGAAGACTACGAGCAGTACTTC. Its translation is CASSYPRDREDYEQYF.

This chain uses TRBV6-5 with TRBJ2-7, with TRBD1 matching over 8 bases. CDR1 is MNHEY and CDR2 is SVGAGI in the germline V gene. This CDR3 spans 15 amino acids. With 0 bases clipped from V and 5 bases from J, the junction kept 6 bases outside the gene matches. The chain's CDR3 is CASSYSQGAGDEQYF. As DNA, the CDR3 is TGTGCCAGCAGTTACTCCCAGGGGGCCGGGGACGAGCAGTACTTC.

The chain couples TRBV27 to TRBJ2-7; either TRBD1 or TRBD2 may supply D (6 bases each). This CDR3 is built from 11 residues. V lost 7 bases and J 6 bases, leaving 10 bases between the germline ends. Germline V gene sequence: CDR1 MNHEY, CDR2 SMNVEV (reference sequence). The CDR3 is CASTEGVEQYF. CDR3 DNA: TGTGCCAGCACGGAGGGGGTCGAGCAGTACTTC.

The rearrangement links TRBV28 to TRBJ2-3; the D gene is possibly TRBD1 (5 bases). Trimming removed 3 bases at V and 1 base at J, with 8 bases between. There are 14 residues in the CDR3. CDR1 and CDR2 from the germline V gene are MDHEN and SYDVKM. The CDR3 bases are TGTGCCAGCAGTTTCTCGACAGGCACAGATACGCAGTATTTT. It yields the protein CASSFSTGTDTQYF.